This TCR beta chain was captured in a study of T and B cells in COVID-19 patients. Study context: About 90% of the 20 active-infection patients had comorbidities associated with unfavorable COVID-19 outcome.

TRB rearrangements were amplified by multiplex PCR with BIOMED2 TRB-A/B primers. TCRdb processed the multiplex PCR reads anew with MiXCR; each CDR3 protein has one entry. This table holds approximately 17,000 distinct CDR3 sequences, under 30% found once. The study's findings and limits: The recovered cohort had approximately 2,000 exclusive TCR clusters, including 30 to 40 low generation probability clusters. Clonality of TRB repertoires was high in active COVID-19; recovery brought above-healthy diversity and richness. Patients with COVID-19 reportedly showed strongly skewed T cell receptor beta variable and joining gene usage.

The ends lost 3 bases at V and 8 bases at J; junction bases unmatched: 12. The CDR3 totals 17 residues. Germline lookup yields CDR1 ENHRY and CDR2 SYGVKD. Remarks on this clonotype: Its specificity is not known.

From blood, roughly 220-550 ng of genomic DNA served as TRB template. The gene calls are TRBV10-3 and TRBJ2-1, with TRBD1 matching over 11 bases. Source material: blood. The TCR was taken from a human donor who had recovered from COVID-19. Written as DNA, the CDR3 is TGTGCCATCAGTGAAGGGACAGGGGGTAGTTTTATCGATGAGCAGTTCTTC. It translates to CAISEGTGGSFIDEQFF.